One sample yielded the 22 T cell receptor beta chains listed below, sequenced in a study of T-cell memory formation after mild COVID-19. TCRdb itself ran the 5' RACE reads through MiXCR, one entry per CDR3 protein. The sample consists of 150,000 or so distinct CDR3 sequences, approximately 25% of them appearing once. Input material: PBMCs or a T cell subset sorted from them (not recorded which). Receptor source: an adult woman who had mild COVID-19 (a few samples of this study predate the infection). Cell type and time point are not known.

CDR3 protein: CASSLGAGDPYGYTF. The CDR3 nucleotides are TGTGCCAGCAGCTTAGGGGCGGGGGACCCGTATGGCTACACCTTC. The J gene is TRBJ1-2, the V gene TRBV7-6, with D possibly matching TRBD1 (5 bases). The CDR3 runs to 15 residues. Trimming left V 1 base short and J 5 bases short, with 14 bases between. Germline V lookup: CDR1 SGHVS, CDR2 FNYEAQ.

This clonotype has a handful of counts. The V gene is TRBV10-3, the J gene TRBJ1-1; D is ambiguous. V lost 5 bases and J 0 bases, leaving 4 bases between the germline ends. This CDR3 region has 12 residues. The germline V gene has CDR1 ENHRY and CDR2 SYGVKD. CDR3 residues: CAISPVNTEAFF. DNA for the CDR3: TGTGCCATCAGTCCAGTGAACACTGAAGCTTTCTTT.

The CDR3 reads CASSEAVPRTYSNYGYTF. The CDR3 coding sequence is TGTGCCAGCAGTGAGGCGGTTCCCCGGACGTACTCTAACTATGGCTACACCTTC. This chain connects TRBV6-1 to TRBJ1-2; D gene uncertain. This CDR3 spans 18 amino acids. Germline loops: CDR1 MNHNS, CDR2 SASEGT. V lost 3 bases, J lost 0 bases, and 20 bases lay in between.

The table lists this clonotype with a count of one. CDR3: CASSHFCRTGGNEQYF. Here the CDR3 DNA reads TGCGCCAGCAGTCACTTCTGCCGGACAGGGGGCAACGAGCAGTACTTC. The genes are TRBV23-1 and TRBJ2-7, with 11 bases lining up with TRBD1. TRBV23-1 is reported as an ORF; its role is uncertain. The CDR3 covers 16 residues. V shed 3 bases and J 5 bases; nucleotides not matched to a gene: 9.

The chain combines TRBV2 with TRBJ1-4; 7 bases fit TRBD1. With V trimmed by 0 bases and J by 5 bases, 3 bases remained unmatched. CDR1 is SNHLY and CDR2 is FYNNEI in the germline V gene. The CDR3 has 15 amino acids. CDR3 protein: CASSEADRANEKLFF. For the CDR3, the DNA is TGTGCCAGCAGTGAAGCTGACAGGGCAAATGAAAAACTGTTTTTT.

The CDR3 coding sequence is TGCGCCAGCAGCCTGGAGGGGGGAGGCACTGAAGCTTTCTTT. Protein sequence: CASSLEGGGTEAFF. The gene calls are TRBV5-1 and TRBJ1-1, with D possibly TRBD1 on 6 matching bases. This CDR3 comprises 14 residues. V dropped 4 bases and J dropped 4 bases, with 14 bases sitting between them. Germline CDR1 is SGHRS and CDR2 is YFSETQ. Using reference TRBV5-1 and TRBJ1-1 for the parts outside the CDR3, the full variable domain is KAGVTQTPRYLIKTRGQQVTLSCSPISGHRSVSWYQQTPGQGLQFLFEYFSETQRNKGNFPGRFSGRQFSNSRSEMNVSTLELGDSALYLCASSLEGGGTEAFFGQGTRLTVV.

V is TRBV7-9 and J is TRBJ2-1; 9 bases are a match to TRBD1. Germline V CDR1 and CDR2: SEHNR, FQNEAQ (reference sequence). Losses at the gene ends were 4 bases for V and 6 bases for J; bases not matched to a gene: 7. The CDR3 is 15 residues long. The CDR3 DNA sequence: TGTGCCAGCAGCTCCCCGGGACAGGGAGTCAATGAGCAGTTCTTC. Its protein is CASSSPGQGVNEQFF.

This clonotype was recorded a few times. The genes are TRBV9 and TRBJ2-7; the match to TRBD2 covers 9 bases. The V gene's germline CDR1 is SGDLS and CDR2 YYNGEE. Trimming at V came to 3 bases and at J to 0 bases, leaving 4 bases not matched to a gene. This CDR3 spans 15 amino acids. Written as DNA, the CDR3 is TGTGCCAGCAGCGAACTAGCGGGTCCCTCCTACGAGCAGTACTTC. This codes for CASSELAGPSYEQYF.

In this sample, this clonotype turned up once. The chain couples TRBV27 to TRBJ2-6; D is ambiguous. V was shortened by 6 bases and J by 0 bases, with 9 bases between the two germline ends. The CDR3 runs 15 residues. Germline V gene sequence: CDR1 MNHEY, CDR2 SMNVEV (reference sequence). The DNA for the CDR3 is TGTGCCAGCAGAAACTTCGACTCTGGGGCCAACGTCCTGACTTTC. As protein: CASRNFDSGANVLTF.

This rearrangement joins TRBV27 to TRBJ2-1, with D perhaps assigned TRBD1 or TRBD2 (5 bases each). Between the trimmed V and J ends, which lost 4 bases and 4 bases, there was a span of 17 bases. The CDR3 has 16 amino acids. The germline V gene encodes CDR1 MNHEY and CDR2 SMNVEV (reference sequence). CDR3 sequence: CASSYGATSLYNEQFF. The CDR3 nucleotides are TGTGCCAGCAGTTACGGGGCAACTTCATTATACAATGAGCAGTTCTTC.

V gene TRBV6-1 combines with J gene TRBJ1-5, with D unclear. V lost 1 base, J lost 6 bases, and 16 bases lay in between. CDR3 length: 16 residues. CDR1 is MNHNS, CDR2 SASEGT, per germline. This CDR3 is CASSEVDWGEGQPQHF. CDR3 coding DNA: TGTGCCAGCAGTGAAGTCGATTGGGGAGAAGGTCAGCCCCAGCATTTT.

This chain uses TRBV7-8 with TRBJ1-1; D gene ambiguous. Germline V lookup: CDR1 SGHVS, CDR2 FQNEAQ. The CDR3 spans 14 residues. V lost 5 bases, J lost 2 bases, and 12 bases lay in between. The DNA of the CDR3 is TGTGCCAGCAGCCCAGAGTGGGGAAACACTGAAGCTTTCTTT. It specifies CASSPEWGNTEAFF.

The rearrangement links TRBV7-8 to TRBJ2-3; D is possibly TRBD1 or TRBD2 (6 bases each). The CDR3 covers 14 residues. Trimming took off 2 bases at V and 4 bases at J, with 10 bases between the two ends. CDR1 SGHVS and CDR2 FQNEAQ come from the germline V gene. CDR3 nucleotides: TGTGCCAGCAGCTTAAGGAGGGGGGCAGATACGCAGTATTTT. This sequence encodes CASSLRRGADTQYF. Complete variable domain (other parts from reference TRBV7-8 and TRBJ2-3): GAGVSQSPRYKVAKRGQDVALRCDPISGHVSLFWYQQALGQGPEFLTYFQNEAQLDKSGLPSDRFFAERPEGSVSTLKIQRTQQEDSAVYLCASSLRRGADTQYFGPGTRLTVL.

Ten or more counts support this clonotype. This chain links TRBV12-3 or TRBV12-4 with TRBJ2-2, with 8 bases matching TRBD2. CDR3 length: 12 residues. V was clipped by 11 bases and J by 7 bases; unmatched bases: 6. The CDR3 sequence: CASGGGFGELFF. The CDR3 DNA follows: TGTGCCTCCGGGGGGGGTTTCGGGGAGCTGTTTTTT.

The chain combines TRBV6-5 with TRBJ1-2; 7 nucleotides agree with TRBD1. Germline loops: CDR1 MNHEY, CDR2 SVGAGI. The CDR3 length is 15 residues. The V and J ends lost 5 bases and 4 bases, in that order; junction bases with no gene match: 10. CDR3 DNA: TGTGCCAGCAGTGCCAGACAGGGTGGGGGCTATGGCTACACCTTC. Translated, it gives CASSARQGGGYGYTF.

The rearrangement links TRBV5-1 to TRBJ1-1; D might be TRBD1 (5 bases). The CDR3 runs 14 residues. Germline lookup yields CDR1 SGHRS and CDR2 YFSETQ. V was clipped by 0 bases and J by 7 bases, with 13 bases between them. CDR3 loop: CASSLVEGANEAFF. CDR3 coding DNA: TGCGCCAGCAGCTTGGTCGAAGGGGCGAATGAAGCTTTCTTT. The full variable domain, rest sourced from reference TRBV5-1 and TRBJ1-1, is KAGVTQTPRYLIKTRGQQVTLSCSPISGHRSVSWYQQTPGQGLQFLFEYFSETQRNKGNFPGRFSGRQFSNSRSEMNVSTLELGDSALYLCASSLVEGANEAFFGQGTRLTVV.

There are a few counts of this clonotype. The rearrangement joins TRBV28 to TRBJ1-1; D remains ambiguous. This CDR3 has 11 residues. Germline values: CDR1 MDHEN, CDR2 SYDVKM. V was pared by 4 bases and J by 7 bases, with 7 bases between. CDR3 loop: CASSWKIEAFF. DNA for the CDR3: TGTGCCAGCAGTTGGAAGATTGAAGCTTTCTTT.

This chain joins TRBV20-1 and TRBJ2-7; TRBD1 agrees at 8 bases. Trimming at V came to 3 bases and at J to 3 bases, leaving 7 bases not matched to a gene. Per germline, CDR1 DFQATT and CDR2 SNEGSKA (reference sequence). CDR3 length: 14 amino acids. The CDR3 here is CSARMGQVIYEQYF. The DNA for the CDR3 is TGCAGTGCTAGGATGGGACAGGTAATCTACGAGCAGTACTTC.

This clonotype has just a few counts. The chain is built from TRBV6-5 and TRBJ2-1; TRBD1 or TRBD2 may be the D gene (5 bases each). The V end was cut by 6 bases, the J end by 9 bases, with 21 bases between. There are 15 residues in the CDR3. Germline V lookup: CDR1 MNHEY, CDR2 SVGAGI. The CDR3 DNA sequence: TGTGCCAGCAGCAGTCGTGAAAGGGGAGTGGGTGAGCAGTTCTTC. This translates into CASSSRERGVGEQFF.

This clonotype was found a few times. The chain employs TRBV5-1 and TRBJ1-5; D may be TRBD1 (5 bases). The CDR3 sequence is 15 residues long. Germline V lookup: CDR1 SGHRS, CDR2 YFSETQ. V lost 0 bases and J lost 3, with 10 bases in between. DNA for the CDR3: TGCGCCAGCAGCTTGGGTCCGGACAACAATCAGCCCCAGCATTTT. It translates to CASSLGPDNNQPQHF. Drawing the rest from reference TRBV5-1 and TRBJ1-5, the complete variable domain is KAGVTQTPRYLIKTRGQQVTLSCSPISGHRSVSWYQQTPGQGLQFLFEYFSETQRNKGNFPGRFSGRQFSNSRSEMNVSTLELGDSALYLCASSLGPDNNQPQHFGDGTRLSIL.

This clonotype was observed a handful of times. The rearrangement joins TRBV4-1 to TRBJ2-7, with D possibly being TRBD1 (6 bases). This CDR3 contains 14 residues. The V gene lost 2 bases and the J gene lost 4 bases, with 12 bases spanning the gap. In germline, CDR1 is MGHRA, CDR2 YSYEKL. In nucleotides, the CDR3 is TGCGCCAGCAGCCAACCAGGGGACCCATACGAGCAGTACTTC. Amino acids: CASSQPGDPYEQYF.

This clonotype came up a few times. The junction departs from germline at one end; a sequencing error may be responsible. This chain links TRBV7-2 with TRBJ2-3; TRBD2 matches at 12 bases. Germline V gene sequence: CDR1 SGHTA, CDR2 FQGNSA. CDR3 length: 18 amino acids. Written as DNA, the CDR3 is TGTGCAAGCAGTCTCAAGCAACTAGCGGGGGGTTACACAGATACGCAGTATTTT. Translated, it gives CASSLKQLAGGYTDTQYF.